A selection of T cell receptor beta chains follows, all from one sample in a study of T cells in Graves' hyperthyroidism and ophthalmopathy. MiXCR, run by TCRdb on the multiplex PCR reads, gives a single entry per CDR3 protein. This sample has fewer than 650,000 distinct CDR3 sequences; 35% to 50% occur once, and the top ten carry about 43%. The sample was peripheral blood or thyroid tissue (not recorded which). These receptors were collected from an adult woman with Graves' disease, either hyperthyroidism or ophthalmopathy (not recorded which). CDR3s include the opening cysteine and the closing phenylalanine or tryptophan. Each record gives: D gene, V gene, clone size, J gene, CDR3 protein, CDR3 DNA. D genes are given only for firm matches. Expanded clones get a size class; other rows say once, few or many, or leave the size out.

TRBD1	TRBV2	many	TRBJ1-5	CASRDRGQPQHF	TGTGCCAGCAGAGACAGGGGTCAGCCCCAGCATTTT
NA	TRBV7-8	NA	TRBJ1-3	CANSPGTSSGNTVYF	TGTGCCAACAGCCCCGGGACAAGCTCTGGAAACACCGTATATTTT
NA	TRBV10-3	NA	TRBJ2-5	CAISEPEGDTEYQETQYF	TGTGCCATCAGTGAGCCGGAGGGGGATACGGAGTACCAAGAGACCCAGTACTTC
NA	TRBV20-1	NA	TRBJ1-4	CSASGTQNEKLFF	TGCAGTGCTTCCGGGACACAGAATGAAAAACTGTTTTTT
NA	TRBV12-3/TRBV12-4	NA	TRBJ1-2	CASVQGFGHGYTF	TGTGCCAGCGTCCAGGGATTCGGGCATGGCTACACCTTC
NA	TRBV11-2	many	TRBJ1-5	CASSLGPGGWNQPQHF	TGTGCCAGCAGCTTAGGCCCCGGGGGGTGGAATCAGCCCCAGCATTTT
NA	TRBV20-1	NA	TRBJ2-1	CSARNPGF	TGCAGTGCTAGGAACCCCGGTTTC
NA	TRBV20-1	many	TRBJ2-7	CSARDYSGVDEQYF	TGCAGTGCTAGAGATTATTCGGGAGTCGACGAGCAGTACTTC
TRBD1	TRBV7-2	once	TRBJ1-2	CASTNIRQGHYGYTF	TGTGCCAGCACCAATATCCGACAGGGTCACTATGGCTACACCTTC
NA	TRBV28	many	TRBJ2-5	CASSIDRNSGETQYF	TGTGCCAGCAGCATTGACAGAAACAGTGGAGAGACCCAGTACTTC
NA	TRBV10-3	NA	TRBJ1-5	CAISDRGDSNQPQHF	TGTGCCATCAGTGACAGGGGCGATAGCAATCAGCCCCAGCATTTT
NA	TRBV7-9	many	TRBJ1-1	CASSLGGSGVEAFF	TGTGCCAGCAGCTTGGGGGGCTCAGGTGTTGAAGCTTTCTTT
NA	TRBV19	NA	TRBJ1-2	CASSPWVNYGYTF	TGTGCCAGTAGTCCGTGGGTTAACTATGGCTACACCTTC
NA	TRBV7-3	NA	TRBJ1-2	CASSLTGQETKIYGYTF	TGTGCCAGCAGCTTAACTGGACAAGAAACTAAAATCTATGGCTACACCTTC
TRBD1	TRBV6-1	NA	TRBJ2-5	CASSAPGGYQETQYF	TGTGCCAGCAGTGCCCCAGGGGGATACCAAGAGACCCAGTACTTC
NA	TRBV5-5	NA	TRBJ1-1	CASSFGQFTINTEAFF	TGTGCCAGCAGCTTCGGGCAGTTTACCATCAACACTGAAGCTTTCTTT
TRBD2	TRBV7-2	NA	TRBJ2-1	CASSLGGRVYEQFF	TGTGCCAGCAGCTTAGGGGGGAGGGTGTATGAGCAGTTCTTC
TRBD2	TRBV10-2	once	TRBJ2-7	CASTYTSGSYEQYF	TGCGCCAGCACTTATACTAGCGGCTCCTACGAGCAGTACTTC
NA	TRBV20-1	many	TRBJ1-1	CSAMLPGQGTEAFF	TGCAGTGCTATGTTGCCCGGCCAGGGGACTGAAGCTTTCTTT
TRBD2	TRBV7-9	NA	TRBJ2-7	CASSHGLAGGSSYEQYF	TGCGCCAGCAGCCACGGACTAGCGGGAGGAAGCTCCTACGAGCAGTACTTC
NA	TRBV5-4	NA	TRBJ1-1	CASSWQGIANTKAFF	TGTGCCAGCAGCTGGCAGGGTATTGCGAACACTAAAGCTTTCTTT
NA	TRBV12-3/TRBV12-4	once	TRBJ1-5	CASSVTGWSNQPQHF	TGTGCCAGTAGTGTGACAGGCTGGAGCAATCAGCCCCAGCATTTT
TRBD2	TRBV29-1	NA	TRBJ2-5	CSVDGLAGETQYF	TGCAGCGTTGATGGACTAGCGGGAGAGACCCAGTACTTC
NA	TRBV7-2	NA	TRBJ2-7	CASSLVLPPVSYEQYF	TGTGCCAGCAGCTTAGTACTGCCACCCGTATCCTACGAGCAGTACTTC
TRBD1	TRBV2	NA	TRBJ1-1	CASSGGQGAKGDTEAFF	TGTGCCAGCAGTGGAGGACAGGGGGCGAAAGGAGACACTGAAGCTTTCTTT
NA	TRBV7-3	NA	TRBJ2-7	CASSLMGGATYEQYF	TGTGCCAGCAGCTTGATGGGCGGGGCGACCTACGAGCAGTACTTC
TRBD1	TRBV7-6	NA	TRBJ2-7	CASSLSGTGDSYEQYF	TGTGCCAGCAGCTTATCCGGGACAGGGGATTCCTACGAGCAGTACTTC
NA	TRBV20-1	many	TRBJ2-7	CSARLGGSYEQYF	TGCAGTGCTAGACTGGGCGGCTCCTACGAGCAGTACTTC
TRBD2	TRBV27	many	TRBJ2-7	CASRRAGGREQYF	TGTGCCAGCAGACGAGCGGGAGGGAGGGAGCAGTACTTC
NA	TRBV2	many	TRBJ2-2	CASREGANTGELFF	TGTGCCAGCAGGGAAGGGGCGAACACCGGGGAGCTGTTTTTT
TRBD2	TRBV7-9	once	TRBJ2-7	CASSWDYSYEQYF	TGTGCCAGCAGCTGGGACTACTCCTACGAGCAGTACTTC
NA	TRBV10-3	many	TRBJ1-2	CASKQDLTNYGYTF	TGTGCGTCGAAGCAGGATTTGACTAACTATGGCTACACCTTC